The sequence of this T cell receptor (beta chain) was determined in a study of shared clonotypes between healthy human individuals. Findings and caveats of the study: The sampled material consisted only of blood, and tissue repertoires are likely to differ. Incompleteness in sorted-subset sequencing, despite large depth, was shown by rarefaction. In a few donors, about 5% of naive CD4 clonotypes appeared in common.

CD45RO-negative, CCR7-selected cells formed the naive CD8 fraction, which excluded terminally differentiated effector memory CD45RA+ cells. Losses at the gene ends were 6 bases for V and 6 bases for J; bases not matched to a gene: 6. This CDR3 has 14 residues. In germline, CDR1 is LNHDA, CDR2 SQIVND (reference sequence). As regards this clone: Its antigen remains unknown.

This table comes from immunoSEQ multiplex PCR, and its TCRdb copy is limited to in-frame clones, with some not included. Seen here are some 1,900,000 clones, about 95% observed once, and the top ten hold 1.2%. The chain joins TRBV19 to TRBJ2-7; 12 bases line up with TRBD2. This clonotype originated in a man aged 18 to 30 in good health. The sequencing sample was made of naive CD8+ T cells sorted from blood. This CDR3 is CASSTVGLAGEQYF. CDR3 in DNA: TGTGCCAGTAGCACCGTGGGACTAGCGGGCGAGCAGTACTTC.